This paragraph reports one T cell receptor (beta chain). Its antigen is as yet unknown. As for treatment: 15 to 20 received Ad26.COV2.S at low or high dose, single or two shots; several received placebo; per-sample allocation not given. Specimen acquisition occurred on day 63 following the initial vaccine or placebo injection. Within Boston, the person who donated was an adult of 18-55 years. The shot given was an Ad26 vector that makes Wuhan-strain SARS-CoV-2 spike. The CDR3 loop spans 14 amino acids. Germline-derived CDR1 and CDR2 are SGHKS and YYEKEE (reference sequence). With 3 bases removed from V and 2 bases from J, the gap between germline ends came to 8 bases. The data are from a study of Ad26.COV2.S vaccination and SARS-CoV-2 variants. Study context: Dosing was one shot or two shots 56 days apart. The study, taken as a whole, reports: Reported findings describe substantial breadth in spike-specific CD8+ and CD4+ T cell responses following vaccination.

Data came from immunoSEQ multiplex PCR; TCRdb stores just in-frame clones and leaves some out. The data show about 400,000 clones, 83% seen once. The material was peripheral blood, obtained in a trial of Ad26.COV2.S vaccine versus placebo. The receptor was derived from a person between 18 and 65 years old who received the Ad26.COV2.S COVID-19 vaccine or a placebo. The chain has TRBV5-5 and TRBJ2-2; D is ambiguous. The CDR3 spells CASSWRPNTGELFF. The CDR3 bases are TGTGCCAGCAGCTGGCGACCCAACACCGGGGAGCTGTTTTTT.